These 20 T cell receptor beta chains share one sample of origin, sequenced in a study of blood T cells in healthy people across ages. Alongside a J-beta primer mix, a sample-barcoded 5' primer served in a second PCR lasting about 7 to 11 cycles. TCRdb called the 5' RACE reads again in MiXCR, with one record for every CDR3 protein. The sample contains about 680,000 distinct CDR3 sequences, around 48% of which appear only once. Material for sequencing was blood. These receptors were taken from a woman aged 55-70 years in good health.

This clonotype was found a few times. This chain links TRBV5-1 with TRBJ2-1; 11 bases fit TRBD2. The V gene end was trimmed by 0 bases and the J gene end by 7 bases; junction bases not matched to a gene: 6. CDR1 and CDR2 (germline): SGHRS, YFSETQ. The length of the CDR3 is 16 residues. CDR3 amino acids: CASSLGTSGRGNEQFF. The CDR3 bases are TGCGCCAGCAGCTTGGGAACTAGCGGGAGAGGAAATGAGCAGTTCTTC.

The chain couples TRBV15 to TRBJ2-1, with D possibly matching TRBD1 (5 bases). Germline assignment: CDR1 LNHNV and CDR2 YYDKDF (reference sequence). V was pared by 0 bases and J by 7 bases, with 13 bases between. The CDR3 contains 15 residues. CDR3 residues: CATSRDSNRPNEQFF. CDR3 bases: TGTGCCACCAGCAGAGATTCGAACAGGCCGAATGAGCAGTTCTTC.

The V call is TRBV15, the J call TRBJ2-1; TRBD1 agrees at 9 bases. The CDR3 has 15 amino acids. The J segment lost 4 bases and the V segment lost 4 bases, leaving 5 bases of the junction unmatched. The V gene's germline CDR1 is LNHNV and CDR2 YYDKDF (reference sequence). This CDR3 is CATSTGTGRYNEQFF. The DNA for the CDR3 is TGTGCCACCAGCACCGGGACAGGGAGGTACAATGAGCAGTTCTTC.

The J gene is TRBJ1-1, the V gene TRBV20-1; weak D call: TRBD1 (6 bases). This CDR3 comprises 14 residues. The germline CDR1 and CDR2 sequences are DFQATT and SNEGSKA (reference sequence). V was cut by 1 base and J by 7 bases, with 16 bases left in between. The CDR3 loop is CSARAARGRGEAFF. The CDR3 bases are TGCAGTGCTAGAGCCGCGCGGGGGCGAGGTGAAGCTTTCTTT.

This clonotype was found once. This rearrangement joins TRBV27 to TRBJ2-1, with 9 positions matching TRBD1. After removal of 1 base from V and 9 bases from J, the junction contained 7 bases not matched to a gene. Germline V CDR1 and CDR2: MNHEY, SMNVEV (reference sequence). This CDR3 spans 15 amino acids. CDR3 coding DNA: TGTGCCAGCAGTTTATTGGACAGGGGCGTCTTTGAGCAGTTCTTC. Amino acids: CASSLLDRGVFEQFF.

The J gene is TRBJ2-3, the V gene TRBV2, with TRBD2 matching 11 bases. After removal of 8 bases from V and 0 bases from J, the junction contained 7 bases not matched to a gene. The CDR3 totals 16 residues. Germline V gene lookup returns CDR1 SNHLY and CDR2 FYNNEI. The CDR3 sequence: CASPPGLAASTDTQYF. In DNA, the CDR3 is TGTGCCAGCCCACCGGGACTAGCGGCTAGCACAGATACGCAGTATTTT.

This chain joins TRBV28 and TRBJ1-1; TRBD1 is a possible D gene (5 bases). This CDR3 has 15 residues. Trimming removed 8 bases at V and 4 bases at J, with 20 bases between. Looked up from germline, CDR1 is MDHEN and CDR2 is SYDVKM. CDR3 in amino acids: CASGVLRGISTEAFF. The DNA for the CDR3 is TGTGCCAGCGGGGTACTGAGGGGAATCAGCACTGAAGCTTTCTTT.

This sequence joins TRBV4-1 and TRBJ2-3; the D gene could be TRBD1 or TRBD2 (5 bases each). There are 16 residues in the CDR3. Between the trimmed V and J ends, which lost 4 bases and 4 bases, there was a span of 18 bases. CDR1 is MGHRA, CDR2 YSYEKL, per germline. The CDR3 region has the DNA TGCGCCAGCAGCCGAGAGGGGACCGTTAGCCCAGATACGCAGTATTTT. As protein: CASSREGTVSPDTQYF.

The gene calls are TRBV10-3 and TRBJ2-7, with D perhaps matching TRBD2 (6 bases). This CDR3 comprises 13 residues. The V and J ends lost 9 bases and 4 bases respectively, with 16 bases between them. Germline V gene lookup returns CDR1 ENHRY and CDR2 SYGVKD. The CDR3 sequence: CAISPRERYEQYF. The CDR3 DNA is TGTGCCATAAGCCCCCGGGAGCGGTACGAGCAGTACTTC.

V gene TRBV7-8 combines with J gene TRBJ2-7, with 9 positions matching TRBD1. Germline-derived CDR1 and CDR2 are SGHVS and FQNEAQ. This CDR3 is 14 amino acids long. The V gene end was trimmed by 3 bases and the J gene end by 6 bases; junction bases not matched to a gene: 6. The CDR3 loop is CASSFGQGRGEQYF. The CDR3 nucleotides read TGTGCCAGCAGCTTCGGACAGGGGCGCGGCGAGCAGTACTTC. The entire variable domain, with the rest obtained from reference TRBV7-8 and TRBJ2-7, is as follows: GAGVSQSPRYKVAKRGQDVALRCDPISGHVSLFWYQQALGQGPEFLTYFQNEAQLDKSGLPSDRFFAERPEGSVSTLKIQRTQQEDSAVYLCASSFGQGRGEQYFGPGTRLTVT.

A few counts support this clonotype. J is TRBJ2-5 and V is TRBV7-2; D is possibly TRBD1 (5 bases). The J call is doubtful: the DNA matches TRBJ2-7 better. The CDR3 has 13 residues. The germline CDR1 and CDR2 sequences are SGHTA and FQGNSA. The CDR3 DNA reads TGTGCCAGCAGCTCCCAGGGAAGGGGCGAGCAGTACTTC. Protein sequence: CASSSQGRGEQYF.

CDR3 sequence: CASSLGGWGGTDTQYF. CDR3 bases: TGTGCCAGCAGCTTAGGTGGGTGGGGCGGCACAGATACGCAGTATTTT. This rearrangement joins TRBV11-2 to TRBJ2-3; maybe TRBD1 (5 bases). There are 16 residues in the CDR3. Germline CDR1 and CDR2: SGHAT and FQNNGV. Trimming took 1 base from V and 1 from J, leaving 12 bases between them.

This rearrangement joins TRBV20-1 to TRBJ2-5; TRBD1 is a possible D gene (5 bases). Germline assignment: CDR1 DFQATT and CDR2 SNEGSKA (reference sequence). The CDR3 is 14 residues long. The germline V and J ends were trimmed by 4 bases and 2 bases, with 14 bases remaining between them. The CDR3 bases are TGCAGTGCTATAGGCCAGGGTGAACAAGAGACCCAGTACTTC. It encodes CSAIGQGEQETQYF.

As for this clonotype: The junction shows a germline mismatch at one end, possibly a read error. Here the CDR3 DNA reads TGTGCCAGCAGACAACCAGGGGTTTCTGGGGCCAACGTCCTGGCTTTC. Translated, it gives CASRQPGVSGANVLAF. The chain recombines TRBV7-2 with TRBJ2-6, with D perhaps matching TRBD1 (6 bases). CDR3 length: 16 residues. Germline CDR1 SGHTA, CDR2 FQGNSA.

A word on this clonotype: Sequence at one end of the junction differs from germline and may be a read error. The CDR3 DNA reads TGTGCCAGCAGTGCTGATGTGGGGTTGCGTAGGACAGATGCGCAGTATTTT. Amino acid sequence: CASSADVGLRRTDAQYF. The chain is built from TRBV28 and TRBJ2-3; perhaps TRBD1 as D (6 bases). There are 17 residues in the CDR3. Germline assignment: CDR1 MDHEN and CDR2 SYDVKM. Filled out from reference TRBV28 and TRBJ2-3, the complete variable domain reads DVKVTQSSRYLVKRTGEKVFLECVQDMDHENMFWYRQDPGLGLRLIYFSYDVKMKEKGDIPEGYSVSREKKERFSLILESASTNQTSMYLCASSADVGLRRTDAQYFGPGTRLTVL.

The CDR3 coding sequence is TGTGCCAGCAGCTTGCGGGGGATCCAAGAGACCCAGTACTTC. Translating gives CASSLRGIQETQYF. This chain connects TRBV5-6 to TRBJ2-5; perhaps TRBD2 as D (6 bases). Germline V gene sequence: CDR1 SGHDT, CDR2 YYEEEE. Between the trimmed V and J ends, which lost 1 base and 1 base, there was a span of 8 bases. There are 14 residues in the CDR3.

The rearrangement links TRBV9 to TRBJ2-1; D is perhaps TRBD2 (7 bases). Germline CDR1 and CDR2: SGDLS and YYNGEE. The CDR3 covers 15 residues. Trimming removed 1 base at V and 5 bases at J, with 13 bases between. The CDR3 DNA follows: TGTGCCAGCAGCGTACTAGGGGGGGGTAACAATGAGCAGTTCTTC. This encodes CASSVLGGGNNEQFF.

This clonotype came up many times. V usage is TRBV7-9 and J usage is TRBJ2-5; D call uncertain. CDR1 is SEHNR and CDR2 is FQNEAQ in the germline V gene (reference sequence). The V end lost 1 base, the J end lost 5 bases, and 17 bases lay between the germline ends. CDR3 length: 16 amino acids. CDR3 sequence reads: CASSLDVPLRWETQYF. CDR3 coding DNA: TGTGCCAGCAGCTTAGATGTGCCACTCCGTTGGGAGACCCAGTACTTC.

This clonotype was picked up a small number of times. CDR3 in DNA: TGTGCCAGCAGCGTAGGCAATAATGAAAAACTGTTTTTT. This encodes CASSVGNNEKLFF. The J gene is TRBJ1-4, the V gene TRBV9; no clear D. The CDR3 is made up of 13 amino acids. Trimming pared 0 bases from V and 4 bases from J, leaving 4 bases between. Germline CDR1 SGDLS, CDR2 YYNGEE.

In regard to this clonotype: One junction end disagrees with the germline gene, perhaps due to a read error. The chain employs TRBV6-8 and TRBJ1-2, with D possibly being TRBD1 (6 bases). From germline, CDR1 is MNHGY and CDR2 SAAAGT. This CDR3 spans 14 amino acids. Here the CDR3 reads CASSDSKGEDGYTF. The CDR3 nucleotides read TGTGCCAGCAGTGACTCGAAGGGGGAGGATGGCTACACCTTC.